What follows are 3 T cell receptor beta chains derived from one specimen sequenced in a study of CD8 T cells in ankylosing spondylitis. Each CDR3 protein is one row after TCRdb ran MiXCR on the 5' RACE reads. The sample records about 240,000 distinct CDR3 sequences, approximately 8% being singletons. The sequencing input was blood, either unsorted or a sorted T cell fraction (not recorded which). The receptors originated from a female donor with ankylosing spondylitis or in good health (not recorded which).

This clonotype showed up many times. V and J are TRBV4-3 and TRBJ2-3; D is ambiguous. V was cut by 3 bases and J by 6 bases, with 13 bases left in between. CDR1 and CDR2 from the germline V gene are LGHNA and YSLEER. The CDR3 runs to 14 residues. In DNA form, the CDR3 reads TGCGCCAGCAGCCATTCGACGATCCAGGATACGCAGTATTTT. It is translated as CASSHSTIQDTQYF.

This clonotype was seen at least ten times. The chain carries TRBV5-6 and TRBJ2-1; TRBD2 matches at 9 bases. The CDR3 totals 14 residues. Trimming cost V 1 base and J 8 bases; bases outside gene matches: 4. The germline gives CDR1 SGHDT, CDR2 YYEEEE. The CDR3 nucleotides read TGTGCCAGCAGCTTGATTAGCGGGAGTTATGAGCAGTTCTTC. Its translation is CASSLISGSYEQFF.

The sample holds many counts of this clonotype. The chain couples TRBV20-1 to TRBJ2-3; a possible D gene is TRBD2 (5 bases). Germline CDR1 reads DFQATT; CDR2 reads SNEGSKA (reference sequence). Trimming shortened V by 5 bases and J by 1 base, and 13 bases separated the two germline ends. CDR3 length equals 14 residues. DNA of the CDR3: TGCAGTGCTTTACTAGTTTCTGGCACAGATACGCAGTATTTT. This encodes CSALLVSGTDTQYF.